This T cell receptor (beta chain) was identified during a study of blood T cell repertoires in COVID-19. Participants spanned ages roughly 18 to 90 years and resided in 20 to 30 US areas. Participants were placed into cohorts based on the clinical history they reported. Methods used by the authors: Scientists estimated how many nucleated cells there were by amplifying reference gene primers. Method: immunoSEQ multiplex PCR; TCRdb's copy keeps in-frame clones and lacks some. That table supplies the V and J calls and clone size; D and trimming were determined from the DNA. This sample has around 270,000 clones; 75% to 90% occur once, and the top ten carry about 3.4%. This CDR3 comprises 13 residues. V shed 1 base and J 10 bases; nucleotides not matched to a gene: 5. Germline assignment: CDR1 SGHTA and CDR2 FQGNSA.

The sequence was obtained from a woman between 40 and 50 years old who had been exposed to COVID-19. The genes are TRBV7-2 and TRBJ2-3; 7 bases agree with TRBD2. Material for sequencing was PBMCs or T cells enriched from blood (not recorded which). The chain's CDR3 is CASSLGGGPPQYF. The CDR3 nucleotides are TGTGCCAGCAGCTTAGGGGGAGGGCCCCCGCAGTATTTT.